A single sample gave rise to the 14 T cell receptor beta chains below, sequenced in a study of shared clonotypes between healthy human individuals. Libraries were prepared by immunoSEQ multiplex PCR; TCRdb keeps only in-frame clonotypes and omits some of them. Of over 1.5 million clones detected, around 98% appear once; the ten largest clones hold about 0.4%. Sequencing was performed on naive CD4+ T cells sorted from blood. Indicated subset: CD45RA+ positively selected. These receptors were taken from a man aged 25-45 years in good health.

This chain connects TRBV4-1 to TRBJ2-4; D is unresolved. The germline gives CDR1 MGHRA, CDR2 YSYEKL. V lost 3 bases to trimming and J lost 6 bases, with 12 bases between them. The CDR3 is made up of 14 amino acids. In nucleotides, the CDR3 is TGCGCCAGCAGCCAGCAAACCCACCGAAACATTCAGTACTTC. Its protein is CASSQQTHRNIQYF.

The CDR3 loop reads CSVESGPSYNEQFF. Written as DNA, the CDR3 is TGCAGCGTTGAATCCGGGCCTTCCTACAATGAGCAGTTCTTC. The chain uses TRBV29-1 and TRBJ2-1; D is undetermined. Germline V CDR1 and CDR2: SQVTM, ANQGSEA. The CDR3 is 14 amino acids. Trimming took 2 bases from V and 1 from J, leaving 9 bases between them.

This clone came up once. This sequence joins TRBV28 and TRBJ1-1, with D possibly being TRBD1 (5 bases). Trimming removed 5 bases at V and 5 bases at J, with 12 bases between. The CDR3 covers 13 residues. Germline V gene sequence: CDR1 MDHEN, CDR2 SYDVKM. The CDR3 is CASSRAGRTEAFF. CDR3 coding DNA: TGTGCCAGCAGTCGCGCAGGGCGGACTGAAGCTTTCTTT.

This chain connects TRBV27 to TRBJ2-1; D perhaps matches TRBD2 (6 bases). The germline gives CDR1 MNHEY, CDR2 SMNVEV (reference sequence). V lost 3 bases, J lost 8 bases, and 14 bases lay in between. The CDR3 extends over 14 amino acids. The CDR3 spells CASSLGTSRDEQFF. Here the CDR3 DNA reads TGTGCCAGCAGTTTGGGGACTTCTCGAGATGAGCAGTTCTTC.

The CDR3 DNA follows: TGTGCCAGCAGTTTATCATCAGGGGGCGGACAGCCCCAGCATTTT. As protein: CASSLSSGGGQPQHF. This chain uses TRBV27 with TRBJ1-5; 8 nucleotides match TRBD1. Germline-derived CDR1 and CDR2 are MNHEY and SMNVEV (reference sequence). Germline trimming cut 0 bases from V and 7 bases from J; bases unmatched to any gene: 5. CDR3 length: 15 amino acids.

The chain joins TRBV7-9 to TRBJ2-7, with 8 bases that match TRBD1. The V segment lost 0 bases and the J segment 5 bases; nucleotides outside the gene matches: 6. CDR1 is SEHNR, CDR2 FQNEAQ, per germline (reference sequence). The CDR3 runs 15 residues. The CDR3 protein is CASSLALTGVHEQYF. For the CDR3, the DNA is TGTGCCAGCAGCTTAGCGTTGACAGGGGTTCACGAGCAGTACTTC.

The V call is TRBV5-8, the J call TRBJ1-1; D is ambiguous. The CDR3 has 14 residues. The V end was cut by 4 bases, the J end by 5 bases, with 15 bases between. Per germline, CDR1 SGHTS and CDR2 YDEGEE. As DNA, the CDR3 is TGTGCCAGCAGCCCCACAAGTAGGCCTACTGAAGCTTTCTTT. This translates into CASSPTSRPTEAFF.

This rearrangement joins TRBV11-2 to TRBJ2-1; the match to TRBD2 covers 13 bases. V gave up 1 base and J gave up 8 bases; unmatched junction bases: 11. The germline gives CDR1 SGHAT, CDR2 FQNNGV. This CDR3 is built from 18 residues. Here the CDR3 DNA reads TGTGCCAGCAGCTTAGTTGCCGTGGGACTAGCGGGATTCGATGAGCAGTTCTTC. Protein: CASSLVAVGLAGFDEQFF.

The chain employs TRBV5-5 and TRBJ2-7; 8 bases match TRBD2. Germline V gene sequence: CDR1 SGHKS, CDR2 YYEKEE (reference sequence). The CDR3 has 15 amino acids. Unmatched junction bases numbered 10, after V lost 6 bases and J lost 2 bases. CDR3 DNA: TGTGCCAGCAACCCCGGGGGGGGGATTCCCTACGAGCAGTACTTC. It translates to CASNPGGGIPYEQYF.

This clone was recorded once. The rearrangement uses TRBV15 and TRBJ2-1; 13 bases are shared with TRBD2. This CDR3 is built from 16 residues. Per germline, CDR1 LNHNV and CDR2 YYDKDF (reference sequence). Unmatched junction bases numbered 4, after V lost 1 base and J lost 7 bases. Here the CDR3 reads CATSRGTSGSGNEQFF. For the CDR3, the DNA is TGTGCCACCAGCAGAGGGACTAGCGGGAGTGGTAATGAGCAGTTCTTC.

The V gene is TRBV5-5, the J gene TRBJ2-6; 7 nucleotides agree with TRBD1. Germline-derived CDR1 and CDR2 are SGHKS and YYEKEE (reference sequence). The CDR3 loop spans 18 amino acids. The trim removed 6 bases at V and 0 bases at J, leaving 12 bases unmatched. The CDR3 reads CASITSPGQSSGANVLTF. CDR3 sequence (DNA): TGTGCCAGCATCACCTCTCCGGGACAGAGCTCTGGGGCCAACGTCCTGACTTTC.

V and J are TRBV9 and TRBJ2-1; 10 bases fit TRBD1. Germline CDR1 and CDR2: SGDLS and YYNGEE. This CDR3 spans 18 amino acids. The V and J ends lost 3 bases and 7 bases, in that order; junction bases with no gene match: 16. CDR3 sequence reads: CASSAGPPGTGARNEQFF. In DNA form, the CDR3 reads TGTGCCAGCAGCGCCGGACCGCCAGGGACAGGGGCACGGAATGAGCAGTTCTTC.

For this clone: Different DNA sequences within this sample yield the same CDR3. V and J are TRBV19 and TRBJ2-7; 9 bases match TRBD1. This CDR3 is 13 amino acids long. In germline, CDR1 is LNHDA, CDR2 SQIVND (reference sequence). Trimming removed 9 bases from V and 4 bases from J; junction bases left unmatched: 7. The CDR3 protein is CASSTGGGYEQYF. The CDR3 nucleotides are TGTGCCAGCTCGACAGGGGGAGGGTACGAGCAGTACTTC.

This chain uses TRBV5-1 with TRBJ2-1, with D perhaps TRBD2 (6 bases). V dropped 0 bases and J dropped 4 bases, with 14 bases sitting between them. CDR3 length equals 16 residues. CDR1 is SGHRS, CDR2 YFSETQ, per germline. The CDR3 region is CASSLGVAGRYNEQFF. CDR3 sequence (DNA): TGCGCCAGCAGCTTGGGAGTGGCGGGACGATACAATGAGCAGTTCTTC.